The 2 T cell receptor beta chains listed next were all sequenced from one sample in a study of blood T cell repertoires in COVID-19. Only in-frame clones appear in the TCRdb table, and some are missing; sequencing was by immunoSEQ multiplex PCR. Altogether more than 65,000 clones are present, 70% to 80% being singletons, with the ten largest covering about a third. Sequenced input: peripheral blood. The receptor set was obtained from a woman aged 70-85 years with acute or convalescent COVID-19.

The chain uses TRBV30 and TRBJ2-3, with a possible D match to TRBD2 (6 bases). The V end lost 0 bases, the J end lost 1 base, and 14 bases lay between the germline ends. Germline V gives CDR1 GTSNPN, CDR2 SVGIG (reference sequence). This CDR3 spans 16 amino acids. The CDR3 bases are TGTGCCTGGAGTGTGGCGGGACCCGGCGGCACAGATACGCAGTATTTT. Protein: CAWSVAGPGGTDTQYF.

The chain uses TRBV11-2 and TRBJ1-2; TRBD1 is a possible D gene (6 bases). The CDR3 contains 15 residues. CDR1 SGHAT and CDR2 FQNNGV come from the germline V gene. V lost 1 base, J lost 0 bases, and 9 bases lay in between. The chain's CDR3 is CASSLVSGANYGYTF. CDR3 bases: TGTGCCAGCAGCTTAGTATCAGGGGCTAACTATGGCTACACCTTC.